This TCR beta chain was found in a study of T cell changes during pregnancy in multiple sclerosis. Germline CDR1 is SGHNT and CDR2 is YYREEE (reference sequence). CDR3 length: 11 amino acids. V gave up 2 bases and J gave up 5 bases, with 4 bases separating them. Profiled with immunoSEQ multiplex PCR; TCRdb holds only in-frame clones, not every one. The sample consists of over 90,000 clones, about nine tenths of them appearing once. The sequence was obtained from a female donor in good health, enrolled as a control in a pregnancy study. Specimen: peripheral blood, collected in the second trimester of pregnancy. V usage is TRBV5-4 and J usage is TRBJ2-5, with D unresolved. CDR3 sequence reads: CASSFSETQYF. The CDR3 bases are TGTGCCAGCAGCTTCTCGGAGACCCAGTACTTC.